The sequence of this T cell receptor beta chain was determined in a study of shared clonotypes between healthy human individuals. Here immunoSEQ multiplex PCR was the method, and the copy in TCRdb shows in-frame clones only, minus some. This table has roughly 1 million clones, 65% to 75% appearing once. V lost 4 bases and J lost 1, with 12 bases in between. CDR1 and CDR2 from the germline V gene are SNHLY and FYNNEI. This CDR3 spans 15 amino acids. The clonotype was recovered from a man aged 18 to 29 in good health. The chain links TRBV2 to TRBJ2-3, with D uncertain. The sample comprised memory CD4+ T cells sorted from blood. Subset in this sample: CD45RA-negative fraction. For the CDR3, the DNA is TGTGCCAGCAGTGGGCAGGCCCTCCGCACAGATACGCAGTATTTT. The encoded protein is CASSGQALRTDTQYF.